In this sample, the clone carrying this T cell receptor beta chain turned up a few times. The data were taken from a study of cytomegalovirus exposure and HLA in healthy donors. Trimming left V 4 bases short and J 1 base short, with 14 bases between. The CDR3 runs 16 residues. In germline, CDR1 is SGHAT, CDR2 FQNNGV. The PCR employed 60 Vbeta primers together with 13 Jbeta primers. Using immunoSEQ multiplex PCR, the repertoire was profiled, and TCRdb retains in-frame clones only, with some absent. Of over 85,000 clones in the sample, about 83% were seen once. The chain joins TRBV11-2 to TRBJ1-3, with D maybe TRBD1 (6 bases). This TCR came from a female donor in good health and CMV-seropositive. Material: PBMCs. For the CDR3, the DNA is TGTGCCAGCAGCTCCCCCTGGACAGTATCTGGAAACACCATATATTTT. Its translation: CASSSPWTVSGNTIYF.